Listed below are T cell receptor beta chains from one sample, sequenced in a study of a mutant IDH1 vaccine in newly diagnosed glioma. Sequencing used immunoSEQ multiplex PCR; TCRdb keeps in-frame clones, though not all of them. The sample shows about 55,000 clones, 76% of them seen only once. Their recognized antigens are unknown. The specimen was PBMCs, collected from a glioma patient whose treatment included an IDH1 peptide vaccine. All receptors derive from a middle-aged woman with glioma. Some clones in this sample may be carry-over from other donors' samples. Both conserved end residues are part of each CDR3. A D gene is named only where the DNA matches it firmly. Part of the rows lack a size; the others show once, few, many or a class for expanded clones.

V gene: TRBV7-9; clone size: -; D gene: TRBD2; J gene: TRBJ2-3; CDR3 DNA: TGTGCCAGCAGCTTAGCAAGGCTAGCGGGGCCCCTGCGGGCAGATACGCAGTATTTT; CDR3 protein: CASSLARLAGPLRADTQYF
V gene: TRBV27; clone size: -; D gene: TRBD2; J gene: TRBJ2-6; CDR3 DNA: TGTGCCAGCAGCCAGCGGGACGGATTCTCTGGGGCCAACGTCCTGACTTTC; CDR3 protein: CASSQRDGFSGANVLTF
V gene: TRBV7-2; clone size: -; D gene: TRBD1; J gene: TRBJ2-7; CDR3 DNA: TGTGCCAGCAGCGCCAGGACAGGGGGGAGCTCCTACGAGCAGTACTTC; CDR3 protein: CASSARTGGSSYEQYF
V gene: TRBV7-8; clone size: -; D gene: TRBD1; J gene: TRBJ2-7; CDR3 DNA: TGTGCCAGCAGCTTCAGAACAGGGGCCTACGAGCAGTACTTC; CDR3 protein: CASSFRTGAYEQYF
V gene: TRBV11-1; clone size: -; D gene: -; J gene: TRBJ2-1; CDR3 DNA: TGTGCCAGCAGCTTAGCCACTCGGGGTGAGCAGTTCTTC; CDR3 protein: CASSLATRGEQFF
V gene: TRBV9; clone size: -; D gene: TRBD2; J gene: TRBJ2-2; CDR3 DNA: TGTGCCAGCAGCCCGGGCCCTGGGGGGGCCGGGGAGCTGTTTTTT; CDR3 protein: CASSPGPGGAGELFF
V gene: TRBV19; clone size: once; D gene: TRBD1; J gene: TRBJ1-1; CDR3 DNA: TGTGCCAGTAGCACCGGACAGGGGGTCCCCCTGAACACTGAAGCTTTCTTT; CDR3 protein: CASSTGQGVPLNTEAFF
V gene: TRBV14; clone size: -; D gene: -; J gene: TRBJ2-6; CDR3 DNA: TGTGCCAGCAGCCAAGACCGGTGGGGGGCCAACGTCCTGACTTTC; CDR3 protein: CASSQDRWGANVLTF
V gene: TRBV7-2; clone size: -; D gene: TRBD2; J gene: TRBJ2-5; CDR3 DNA: TGTGCCAGCAGCGCTACTAGCGGGGTAGAGACCCAGTACTTC; CDR3 protein: CASSATSGVETQYF
V gene: TRBV19; clone size: -; D gene: TRBD1; J gene: TRBJ1-5; CDR3 DNA: TGTGCCAGTAGTGCCCAGGGGGCTTGGGATCAGCCCCAGCATTTT; CDR3 protein: CASSAQGAWDQPQHF
V gene: TRBV6-5; clone size: -; D gene: TRBD1; J gene: TRBJ1-6; CDR3 DNA: TGTGCCAGCAGAACCACAGGGGCCTATAATTCACCCCTCCACTTT; CDR3 protein: CASRTTGAYNSPLHF
V gene: TRBV5-1; clone size: few; D gene: -; J gene: TRBJ1-6; CDR3 DNA: TGCGCCAGCAGCTCCAGCTATAATTCACCCCTCCACTTT; CDR3 protein: CASSSSYNSPLHF
V gene: TRBV27; clone size: few; D gene: -; J gene: TRBJ1-3; CDR3 DNA: TGTGCCAGCAGTCCCCCCCTTACGTACTCTGGAAACACCATATATTTT; CDR3 protein: CASSPPLTYSGNTIYF
V gene: TRBV5-4; clone size: -; D gene: -; J gene: TRBJ2-3; CDR3 DNA: TGTGCCAGCAGCTCGTCCGGGGTGGTGGCAGATACGCAGTATTTT; CDR3 protein: CASSSSGVVADTQYF
V gene: TRBV7-8; clone size: once; D gene: TRBD1; J gene: TRBJ1-5; CDR3 DNA: TGTGCCAGCAGCTTAGCGACAGGGCAGATGGGGACGGCCCAGCATTTT; CDR3 protein: CASSLATGQMGTAQHF
V gene: TRBV6-8; clone size: -; D gene: -; J gene: TRBJ2-3; CDR3 DNA: TGTGCCAGCAGTTCCTCTAGGGATACGCAGTATTTT; CDR3 protein: CASSSSRDTQYF
V gene: TRBV7-8; clone size: -; D gene: TRBD1; J gene: TRBJ1-2; CDR3 DNA: TGTGCCAGCAGCTTCTCCCGGGACAGAAGCTATGGCTACACCTTC; CDR3 protein: CASSFSRDRSYGYTF
V gene: TRBV9; clone size: once; D gene: -; J gene: TRBJ2-1; CDR3 DNA: TGTGCCAGCAGCGCATACGCGAGCTCCTACAATGAGCAGTTCTTC; CDR3 protein: CASSAYASSYNEQFF
V gene: TRBV10-3; clone size: -; D gene: TRBD2; J gene: TRBJ2-3; CDR3 DNA: TGTGCCATCGGAGGACAGCGGGAGGATACCGTAGATACGCAGTATTTT; CDR3 protein: CAIGGQREDTVDTQYF
V gene: TRBV5-6; clone size: few; D gene: -; J gene: TRBJ1-5; CDR3 DNA: TGTGCCAGCAGCTACTCTGTTAATCAGCCCCAGCATTTT; CDR3 protein: CASSYSVNQPQHF
V gene: TRBV6-5; clone size: -; D gene: -; J gene: TRBJ1-5; CDR3 DNA: TGTGCCAGCAGTTTACGTCATAGCAATCAGCCCCAGCATTTT; CDR3 protein: CASSLRHSNQPQHF
V gene: TRBV4-2; clone size: -; D gene: -; J gene: TRBJ2-5; CDR3 DNA: TGTGCCAGCAGCCAAGATCTGAGGGGGGAGGACGAGACCCAGTACTTC; CDR3 protein: CASSQDLRGEDETQYF
V gene: TRBV14; clone size: -; D gene: -; J gene: TRBJ2-1; CDR3 DNA: TGTGCCAGCAGCCAAGATCCGCGAGGGCGGAGCTCCTACAATGAGCAGTTCTTC; CDR3 protein: CASSQDPRGRSSYNEQFF
V gene: TRBV11-3; clone size: -; D gene: -; J gene: TRBJ2-3; CDR3 DNA: TGTGCCAGCAGCTTAGGACGGGGCTCCACAGATACGCAGTATTTT; CDR3 protein: CASSLGRGSTDTQYF
V gene: TRBV7-9; clone size: once; D gene: TRBD2; J gene: TRBJ2-1; CDR3 DNA: TGTGCCAGCAGCCCTTGGGGAGAGGGACTAGCCGACGGTGAGCAGTTCTTC; CDR3 protein: CASSPWGEGLADGEQFF
V gene: TRBV7-6; clone size: few; D gene: -; J gene: TRBJ2-7; CDR3 DNA: TGTGCCAGCAGCCCCCTGGTAGGGCACTCCTCCTACGAGCAGTACTTC; CDR3 protein: CASSPLVGHSSYEQYF
V gene: TRBV29-1; clone size: -; D gene: -; J gene: TRBJ2-5; CDR3 DNA: TGCAGCGTACGGGTCGGGGAGACCCAGTACTTC; CDR3 protein: CSVRVGETQYF
V gene: TRBV10-1; clone size: -; D gene: -; J gene: TRBJ2-2; CDR3 DNA: TGCGCCAGCAGCGTCGGGACCACCGGGGAGCTGTTTTTT; CDR3 protein: CASSVGTTGELFF
V gene: TRBV2; clone size: -; D gene: -; J gene: TRBJ2-7; CDR3 DNA: TGTGCCAGCATAGGGAAAGGGAGCTACGAGCAGTACTTC; CDR3 protein: CASIGKGSYEQYF
V gene: TRBV12-5; clone size: -; D gene: TRBD1; J gene: TRBJ1-1; CDR3 DNA: TGTGCTAGTGGTTTCGCCGACAGGGGAGGATTAGCTTTCTTT; CDR3 protein: CASGFADRGGLAFF
V gene: TRBV14; clone size: -; D gene: -; J gene: TRBJ1-4; CDR3 DNA: TGTGCCAGCAGCCAAGACCAGGGCACTAATGAAAAACTGTTTTTT; CDR3 protein: CASSQDQGTNEKLFF
V gene: TRBV27; clone size: -; D gene: TRBD1; J gene: TRBJ2-2; CDR3 DNA: TGTGCCAGCAGCCCCCGGGACAGGGGTAACACCGGGGAGCTGTTTTTT; CDR3 protein: CASSPRDRGNTGELFF
V gene: TRBV20-1; clone size: -; D gene: -; J gene: TRBJ2-1; CDR3 DNA: TGCAGTGCCAGTGCGTACAATGAGCAGTTCTTC; CDR3 protein: CSASAYNEQFF
V gene: TRBV7-9; clone size: -; D gene: -; J gene: TRBJ1-2; CDR3 DNA: TGTGCCAGCAGCCCCCGCCGTGAGAGGGGCGATGGCTACACCTTC; CDR3 protein: CASSPRRERGDGYTF
V gene: TRBV27; clone size: -; D gene: -; J gene: TRBJ2-2; CDR3 DNA: TGTGCCAGCAGTTTTGGGGGGGCGGGTAACACCGGGGAGCTGTTTTTT; CDR3 protein: CASSFGGAGNTGELFF
V gene: TRBV13; clone size: few; D gene: -; J gene: TRBJ2-3; CDR3 DNA: TGTGCCAGCAGCGTTCAATATACGCAGTATTTT; CDR3 protein: CASSVQYTQYF
V gene: TRBV19; clone size: -; D gene: TRBD2; J gene: TRBJ2-3; CDR3 DNA: TGTGCCAGTAGTATCGGACTAGTGGGAGATACGCAGTATTTT; CDR3 protein: CASSIGLVGDTQYF
V gene: TRBV30; clone size: -; D gene: -; J gene: TRBJ2-7; CDR3 DNA: TGTGCCTGGGGGGGAGTCTACGAGCAGTACTTC; CDR3 protein: CAWGGVYEQYF
V gene: TRBV4-1; clone size: -; D gene: -; J gene: TRBJ2-2; CDR3 DNA: TGCGCCAGCAGCCTTCAGACCAACACCGGGGAGCTGTTTTTT; CDR3 protein: CASSLQTNTGELFF
V gene: TRBV5-4; clone size: -; D gene: TRBD1; J gene: TRBJ1-4; CDR3 DNA: TGTGCCAGCAGCGAAAGACAGGGGGGAAATGAAAAACTGTTTTTT; CDR3 protein: CASSERQGGNEKLFF
V gene: TRBV9; clone size: few; D gene: -; J gene: TRBJ1-5; CDR3 DNA: TGTGCCAGCAGCCCCTCCCCAGGGCAGCCCCAGCATTTT; CDR3 protein: CASSPSPGQPQHF
V gene: TRBV5-1; clone size: -; D gene: -; J gene: TRBJ1-6; CDR3 DNA: TGCGCCAGCAGCTATGACCCCGCCGGGCCCCCGGGATCACCCCTCCACTTT; CDR3 protein: CASSYDPAGPPGSPLHF
V gene: TRBV5-1; clone size: -; D gene: -; J gene: TRBJ2-5; CDR3 DNA: TGCGCCAGCAGCTTGGGCCCGACAAACCAAGAGACCCAGTACTTC; CDR3 protein: CASSLGPTNQETQYF
V gene: TRBV5-1; clone size: large; D gene: TRBD2; J gene: TRBJ2-7; CDR3 DNA: TGCGCCAGCAGCTTTTCCGGGGGGGCCTACGAGCAGTACTTC; CDR3 protein: CASSFSGGAYEQYF
V gene: TRBV30; clone size: -; D gene: TRBD1; J gene: TRBJ1-1; CDR3 DNA: TGTGCCTGGATTAGGGGGACAGCTACTGAAGCTTTCTTT; CDR3 protein: CAWIRGTATEAFF
V gene: TRBV6-5; clone size: -; D gene: -; J gene: TRBJ1-4; CDR3 DNA: TGTGCCAGCAGTTACTCGGCTAATGAAAAACTGTTTTTT; CDR3 protein: CASSYSANEKLFF
V gene: TRBV2; clone size: once; D gene: -; J gene: TRBJ2-3; CDR3 DNA: TGTGCCAGCACTTTGGGCACTACTAGCACAGATACGCAGTATTTT; CDR3 protein: CASTLGTTSTDTQYF
V gene: TRBV10-2; clone size: -; D gene: -; J gene: TRBJ2-5; CDR3 DNA: TGCGCCAGCAGTGAGTCCCCTACCTTGCAAGAGACCCAGTACTTC; CDR3 protein: CASSESPTLQETQYF
V gene: TRBV6-4; clone size: -; D gene: -; J gene: TRBJ1-1; CDR3 DNA: TGTGCCAGCAGCATCAGGGCGGCTGAAGCTTTCTTT; CDR3 protein: CASSIRAAEAFF
V gene: TRBV14; clone size: -; D gene: -; J gene: TRBJ1-3; CDR3 DNA: TGTGCCAGCAGCTTCCGGGAGAACCGAAACACCATATATTTT; CDR3 protein: CASSFRENRNTIYF
V gene: TRBV6-1; clone size: -; D gene: TRBD1; J gene: TRBJ2-5; CDR3 DNA: TGTGCCAGCAGCGGGACAGGGGAGGGGGAGACCCAGTACTTC; CDR3 protein: CASSGTGEGETQYF
V gene: TRBV29-1; clone size: -; D gene: TRBD2; J gene: TRBJ2-5; CDR3 DNA: TGCAGCGTTGAAGGACTAGCGGGGGGGCCGGGACAGACCCAGTACTTC; CDR3 protein: CSVEGLAGGPGQTQYF
V gene: TRBV6-6; clone size: -; D gene: TRBD2; J gene: TRBJ2-5; CDR3 DNA: TGTGCCAGCAGTTACGGTGTAGCGGGGGTCCAAGAGACCCAGTACTTC; CDR3 protein: CASSYGVAGVQETQYF